This T cell receptor (beta chain) was recovered during a study of PD-1 blockade in classical Hodgkin lymphoma (dated by TCRdb to about 2020). Looking at the study overall: Nivolumab dosing was 3 mg/kg intravenously every 2 weeks, continuing until either disease progression or unacceptable toxicity. The study used TCR beta sequencing and CyTOF to define a peripheral blood immune signature of response to PD-1 blockade in classical Hodgkin lymphoma. Overall study outcomes, separate from this receptor: The study was limited to a single clinical trial cohort, and causes of repertoire differences, possibly disease activity or prior therapy, remained undefined. Trial patients achieving complete response had baseline diversity similar to newly diagnosed patients, whereas partial responders and progressors had significantly lower diversity. Baseline TCR diversity was reported as lower in newly diagnosed patients than in healthy donors, and lower still in relapsed/refractory patients. Patients starting nivolumab less than 1 year after ASCT had lower diversity and were excluded from later analyses to avoid confounding by immune reconstitution. A significant rise by C4D1 was seen in CD4+ but not CD8+ TCR diversity (p=0.0027 vs p=0.16), with the rise being most apparent in complete responders (p=0.02).

Comments on this clone: This clone's antigen is unknown. Base-call qualities are not available, and no considerably larger clone is one nucleotide away.

The time point label corresponds to: cycle 1 day 1 (C1D1), immediately before nivolumab initiation. Every trial patient had relapsed following autologous stem cell transplantation, and prior brentuximab vedotin exposure was what differed among cohorts A, B and C. The trial cohort was composed of some 57 patients with relapsed/refractory classical Hodgkin lymphoma, for whom complete response, partial response or progressive disease was recorded as best overall response. In the multi-cohort phase II CheckMate 205 trial, trial patients received single-agent nivolumab. An independent review committee assessed best overall response using the 2007 International Working Group response criteria. PBMCs from the trial were collected at three points: immediately before nivolumab initiation (C1D1), and during therapy at cycle 2 day 1 and cycle 4 day 1. Peripheral blood was collected in 8 mL Vacutainer Cell Preparation Tubes, from which PBMCs were isolated by centrifugation and then cryopreserved.

The Qiagen DNeasy kit was used to extract genomic DNA from unsorted PBMCs and from the negatively selected CD4+ and CD8+ fractions. TCR beta CDR3 regions were subjected to amplification by immunoSEQ multiplex PCR with primers that anneal to V and J segments. Amplification bias was minimized using a synthetic immune receptor repertoire, and residual bias was removed computationally after sequencing. In the paper's pipeline: Custom Python scripts were used to quantify repertoire diversity as the Shannon entropy index. The unsorted, CD4+ and CD8+ repertoires were each analyzed separately, with the exception of combined analyses, where CD4+ and CD8+ sequences were merged in silico. A clone counted as expanded when the clone's frequency after treatment rose at least 2-fold relative to C1D1, and clones undetected at baseline were given a pseudocount of 0.5. Clones with 0 or 1 copy at C1D1 were defined as singleton clones, while clones with 2 or more copies were defined as non-singleton clones. Clones expanded in unsorted samples were assigned a CD4+, CD8+ or unknown annotation through matching of protein sequences in sorted samples from the same patient. Wilcoxon tests were applied to paired samples to test diversity changes from C1D1 to C4D1. As stored in TCRdb, this immuneACCESS dataset retains in-frame rearrangements with V and J assigned. A fraction of the clones does not appear; measured against another copy, unresolved V genes explain less than half of the discrepancy, and the remainder lacks a known reason. That table furnishes V, J and clone size, whereas the DNA furnished D and trimming. Within this sample are approximately 13,000 clones, with around 80% of them counted one time only. The leading ten clones occupy roughly 24% of the sample.

This receptor was taken from a human donor with classical Hodgkin lymphoma. Sequencing was performed on peripheral blood mononuclear cells (PBMCs), taken at baseline.

At the DNA level, the sequence is TGTGCCAGCAGTGAAAGAGGCGGGGTCTACGAGCAGTACTTC. This is translated as CASSERGGVYEQYF. The sequence is built from TRBV2 and TRBJ2-7; TRBD2 is perhaps the D gene, given 6 matching bases. V gives up 2 bases and J gives up 3 bases, and the segment between their germline ends measures 11 bases. The CDR3 spans 14 residues, from the cysteine through the phenylalanine. CDR3 DNA is the only sequence kept; it has 42 bases, read in frame from the first base. Taken from the germline V gene, the CDR1 and CDR2 loops are SNHLY and FYNNEI.